The clone carrying this T cell receptor (beta chain) has just a few counts. The antigen is unknown. TCRdb re-analysed the 5' RACE reads in MiXCR, keeping a single row per CDR3 protein. The repertoire includes 100,000 to 120,000 distinct CDR3 sequences, roughly a sixth of them detected once, and approximately 5.1% sits in the top ten. The germline V gene has CDR1 SGHRS and CDR2 YFSETQ. This CDR3 spans 13 amino acids. V was pared by 3 bases and J by 3 bases, with 10 bases between. This sample was taken from a study of T-cell memory formation after mild COVID-19. The wider study: Clusters of TCRs were largely donor specific. Study-level results: Day 37-peaking second-wave clones had unconfirmed SARS-CoV-2 specificity. Clones that contracted from day 15 to 85 had balanced CD4/CD8; later expanders were CD4+ biased. CM and EM subsets held most contracting CD4+ clones; EMRA held CD8+ ones.

The sequenced material came from PBMCs or a T cell subset sorted from them (not recorded which). The sequence was obtained from a man between 18 and 29 years old who had mild COVID-19 (a few samples of this study predate the infection). Cell type and time point are not known. This chain uses TRBV5-1 with TRBJ2-7; no reliable D call. CDR3 loop: CASSSESLYEQYF. The CDR3 coding sequence is TGCGCCAGCAGCTCGGAATCCCTCTACGAGCAGTACTTC. Full variable domain (remainder filled in from reference TRBV5-1 and TRBJ2-7): KAGVTQTPRYLIKTRGQQVTLSCSPISGHRSVSWYQQTPGQGLQFLFEYFSETQRNKGNFPGRFSGRQFSNSRSEMNVSTLELGDSALYLCASSSESLYEQYFGPGTRLTVT.